This TCR beta chain was documented in a study of memory CD4+ T cells and cytomegalovirus serostatus. Notes on the study in general: Suggested: most of the CMV-linked TCR signature lies in CD4+ memory cells.

The sort gate was single viable CD3+CD4+CD8-CD45RO+ cells for memory CD4+ T cells. CMV serostatus came from serum IgG against pp150, pp28, p38, p52. CDR1 and CDR2 from the germline V gene are LGHNA and YNFKEQ. This CDR3 region has 17 residues. The ends were cut back, 7 bases at V and 2 bases at J, with 23 bases in the middle. Profiled with immunoSEQ multiplex PCR; TCRdb holds only in-frame clones, not every one. The data show 80,000 or so clones, roughly three quarters seen once. A remark on this clone: Its antigen is currently unknown.

The specimen was memory CD4+ T cells from blood. The gene calls are TRBV4-2 and TRBJ1-2; the D is unclear. This clonotype originated in an adult in good health and CMV-seropositive. The CDR3 nucleotides read TGTGCCAGCACCGCGCGCTTCATGGGCCTACAAAACTATGGCTACACCTTC. Translating it yields CASTARFMGLQNYGYTF.